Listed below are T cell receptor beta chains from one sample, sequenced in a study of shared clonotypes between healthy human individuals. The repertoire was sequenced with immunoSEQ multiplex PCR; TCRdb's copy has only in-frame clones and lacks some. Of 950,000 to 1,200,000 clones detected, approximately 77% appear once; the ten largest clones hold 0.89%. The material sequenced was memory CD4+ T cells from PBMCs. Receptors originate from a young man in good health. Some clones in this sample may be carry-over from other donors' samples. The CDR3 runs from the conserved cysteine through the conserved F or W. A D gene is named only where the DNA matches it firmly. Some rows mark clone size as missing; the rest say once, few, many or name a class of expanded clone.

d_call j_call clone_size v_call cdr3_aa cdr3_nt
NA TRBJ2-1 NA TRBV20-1 CSASPANEQFF TGCAGTGCTAGCCCTGCCAATGAGCAGTTCTTC
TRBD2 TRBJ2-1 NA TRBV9 CASSVGLAVVGEQFF TGTGCCAGCAGCGTAGGACTAGCGGTCGTTGGGGAGCAGTTCTTC
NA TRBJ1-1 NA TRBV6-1 CASSQPRGTEAFF TGTGCCAGCAGTCAACCGAGGGGAACTGAAGCTTTCTTT
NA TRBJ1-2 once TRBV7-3 CASSKDASGGYTF TGTGCCAGCAGCAAGGACGCCTCGGGGGGCTACACCTTC
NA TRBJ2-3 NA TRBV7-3 CASSLNGGSTDTQYF TGTGCCAGCAGCCTAAATGGCGGTAGCACAGATACGCAGTATTTT
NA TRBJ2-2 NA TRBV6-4 CASRLGPTTGELFF TGTGCCAGCCGGCTAGGCCCCACAACCGGGGAGCTGTTTTTT
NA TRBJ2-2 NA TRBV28 CASSQWGTGELFF TGTGCCAGCAGTCAATGGGGCACCGGGGAGCTGTTTTTT
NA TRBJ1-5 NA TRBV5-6 CASSTDLQGGQPQHF TGTGCCAGCAGCACGGATTTGCAGGGCGGGCAGCCCCAGCATTTT
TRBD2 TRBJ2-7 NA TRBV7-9 CASSFGTSGAYEQYF TGTGCCAGCAGCTTTGGGACTAGCGGGGCCTACGAGCAGTACTTC
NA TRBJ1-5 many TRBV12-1 CASNQNQPQHF TGTGCCAGCAACCAGAATCAGCCCCAGCATTTT
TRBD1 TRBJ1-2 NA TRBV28 CASRIGSGTALGYTF TGTGCCAGCAGAATCGGCTCCGGGACAGCGCTTGGCTACACCTTC
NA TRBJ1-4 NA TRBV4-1 CASTRQLNNEKLFF TGCGCCAGCACCCGACAGCTAAATAATGAAAAACTGTTTTTT
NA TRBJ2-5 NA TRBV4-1 CASSQVGGVETQYF TGCGCCAGCAGCCAGGTAGGGGGTGTGGAGACCCAGTACTTC
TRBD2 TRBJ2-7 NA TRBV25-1 CASSLLPGTSGSYEQYF TGTGCCAGCAGTCTCCTCCCTGGGACTAGCGGGAGCTACGAGCAGTACTTC
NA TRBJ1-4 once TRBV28 CASSSSAATNEKLFF TGTGCCAGCAGTTCATCGGCAGCAACTAATGAAAAACTGTTTTTT
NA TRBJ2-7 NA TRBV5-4 CASSPGVGTSYEQYF TGTGCCAGCAGCCCTGGAGTCGGGACGTCCTACGAGCAGTACTTC
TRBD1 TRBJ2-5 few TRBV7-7 CASSRTGEETQYF TGTGCCAGCAGCCGAACAGGGGAGGAGACCCAGTACTTC
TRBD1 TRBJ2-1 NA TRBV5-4 CASSQGTGSAYNEQFF TGTGCCAGCAGCCAGGGGACAGGGTCCGCCTACAATGAGCAGTTCTTC
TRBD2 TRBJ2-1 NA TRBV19 CASSIFLAGGPYNEQFF TGTGCCAGTAGTATCTTCCTAGCGGGAGGGCCTTACAATGAGCAGTTCTTC
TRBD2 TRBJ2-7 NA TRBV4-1 CASSHPTSGLAGRSSYEQYF TGCGCCAGCAGCCACCCTACCTCAGGGCTAGCGGGCCGGAGCTCCTACGAGCAGTACTTC
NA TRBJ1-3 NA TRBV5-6 CASSLAIRGGSGNTIYF TGTGCCAGCAGCTTGGCCATTAGGGGCGGCTCTGGAAACACCATATATTTT
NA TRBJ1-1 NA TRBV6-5 CASSHPGGGRAFF TGTGCCAGCAGCCACCCCGGGGGAGGGAGGGCTTTCTTT
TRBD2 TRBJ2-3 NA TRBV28 CASTLAGWADTQYF TGTGCCAGCACCCTAGCGGGCTGGGCAGATACGCAGTATTTT